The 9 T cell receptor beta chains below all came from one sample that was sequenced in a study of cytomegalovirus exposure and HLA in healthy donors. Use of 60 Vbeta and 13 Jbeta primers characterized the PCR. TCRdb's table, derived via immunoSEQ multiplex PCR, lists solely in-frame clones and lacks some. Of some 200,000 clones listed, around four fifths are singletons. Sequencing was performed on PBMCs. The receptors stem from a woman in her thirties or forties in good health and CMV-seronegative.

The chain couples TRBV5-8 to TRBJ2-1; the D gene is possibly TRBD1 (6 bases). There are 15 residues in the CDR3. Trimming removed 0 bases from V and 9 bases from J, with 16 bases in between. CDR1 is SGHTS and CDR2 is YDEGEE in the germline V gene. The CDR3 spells CASSLVLLQGSEQFF. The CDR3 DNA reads TGTGCCAGCAGCTTGGTCCTCTTACAGGGCAGTGAGCAGTTCTTC.

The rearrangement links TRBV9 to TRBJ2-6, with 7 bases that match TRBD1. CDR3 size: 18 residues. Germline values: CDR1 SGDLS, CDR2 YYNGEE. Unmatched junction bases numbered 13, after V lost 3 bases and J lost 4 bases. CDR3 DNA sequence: TGTGCCAGCAGCGAACGGGACAGCGTTGATGGGGGGGCCAACGTCCTGACTTTC. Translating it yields CASSERDSVDGGANVLTF.

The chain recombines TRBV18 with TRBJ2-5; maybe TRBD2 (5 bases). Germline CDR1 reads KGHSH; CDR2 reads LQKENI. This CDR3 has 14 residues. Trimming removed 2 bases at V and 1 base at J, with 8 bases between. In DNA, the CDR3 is TGTGCCAGCTCACCAAACAGCGGCCAAGAGACCCAGTACTTC. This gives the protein CASSPNSGQETQYF. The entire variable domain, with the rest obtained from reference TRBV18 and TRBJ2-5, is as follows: NAGVMQNPRHLVRRRGQEARLRCSPMKGHSHVYWYRQLPEEGLKFMVYLQKENIIDESGMPKERFSAEFPKEGPSILRIQQVVRGDSAAYFCASSPNSGQETQYFGPGTRLLVL.

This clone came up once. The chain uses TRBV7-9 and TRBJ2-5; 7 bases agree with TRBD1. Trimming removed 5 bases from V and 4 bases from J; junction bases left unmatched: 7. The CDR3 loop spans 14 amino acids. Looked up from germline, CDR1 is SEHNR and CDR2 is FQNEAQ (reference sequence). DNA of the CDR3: TGTGCCAGCAGCCTAGGGACAGATCCAGAGACCCAGTACTTC. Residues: CASSLGTDPETQYF.

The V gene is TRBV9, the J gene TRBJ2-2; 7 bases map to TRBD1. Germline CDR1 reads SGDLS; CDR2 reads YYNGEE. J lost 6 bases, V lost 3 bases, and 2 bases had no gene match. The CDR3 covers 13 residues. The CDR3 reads CASSERGPGELFF. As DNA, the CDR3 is TGTGCCAGCAGCGAGAGGGGGCCCGGGGAGCTGTTTTTT.

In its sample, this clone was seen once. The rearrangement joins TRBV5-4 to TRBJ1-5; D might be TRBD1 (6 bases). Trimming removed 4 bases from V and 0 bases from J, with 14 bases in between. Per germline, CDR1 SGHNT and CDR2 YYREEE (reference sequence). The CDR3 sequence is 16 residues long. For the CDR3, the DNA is TGTGCCAGCAGCCAAGGGGGACACCTTAGCAATCAGCCCCAGCATTTT. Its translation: CASSQGGHLSNQPQHF.

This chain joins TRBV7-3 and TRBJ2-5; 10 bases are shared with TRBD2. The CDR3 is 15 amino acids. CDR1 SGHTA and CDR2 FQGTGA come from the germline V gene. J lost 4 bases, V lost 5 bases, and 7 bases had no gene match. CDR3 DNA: TGTGCCAGCAGCCAGAGCGGGGGGGCCTCAGAGACCCAGTACTTC. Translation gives CASSQSGGASETQYF.

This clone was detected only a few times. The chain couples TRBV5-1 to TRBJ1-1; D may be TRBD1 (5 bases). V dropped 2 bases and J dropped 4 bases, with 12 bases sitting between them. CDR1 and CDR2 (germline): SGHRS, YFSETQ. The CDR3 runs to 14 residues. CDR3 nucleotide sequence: TGCGCCAGCAGCTTAGGGGTGGGTAGCACTGAAGCTTTCTTT. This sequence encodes CASSLGVGSTEAFF.

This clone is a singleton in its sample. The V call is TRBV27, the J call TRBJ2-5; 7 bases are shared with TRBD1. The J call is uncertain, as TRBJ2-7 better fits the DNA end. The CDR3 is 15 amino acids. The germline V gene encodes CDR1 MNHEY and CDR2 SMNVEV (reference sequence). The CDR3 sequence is CASRNRQGRAYEQYF. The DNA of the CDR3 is TGTGCCAGCAGGAATAGACAGGGTAGGGCCTACGAGCAGTACTTC.